The 26 T cell receptor beta chains given below trace back to one sample, sequenced in a study of blood T cells in healthy people across ages. Together with a sample-barcoded 5' primer, a J-beta primer mix was included in a second PCR lasting roughly 7 to 11 cycles. TCRdb itself ran the 5' RACE reads through MiXCR, one entry per CDR3 protein. The sample shows 850,000 to 1,300,000 distinct CDR3 sequences, more than 35% of them seen only once. The source material was blood. The receptors were sampled from a woman between 55 and 75 years old in good health.

This chain uses TRBV20-1 with TRBJ2-1; TRBD2 agrees at 12 bases. The CDR3 totals 18 residues. In germline, CDR1 is DFQATT, CDR2 SNEGSKA (reference sequence). Trimming removed 2 bases from V and 3 bases from J; junction bases left unmatched: 11. CDR3 DNA sequence: TGCAGTGCTAGACGATCGACTAGCGGGAGAGCGGACTACAATGAGCAGTTCTTC. This codes for CSARRSTSGRADYNEQFF.

The chain recombines TRBV12-5 with TRBJ1-5; no reliable D call. The germline V gene encodes CDR1 LGHNT and CDR2 FRNRAP. The ends were cut back, 8 bases at V and 6 bases at J, with 14 bases in the middle. CDR3 length equals 13 residues. The CDR3 loop reads CASHSRHGQPQHF. As DNA, the CDR3 is TGTGCTAGTCACTCCAGGCACGGTCAGCCCCAGCATTTT. The whole variable domain, remainder taken from reference TRBV12-5 and TRBJ1-5, is DARVTQTPRHKVTEMGQEVTMRCQPILGHNTVFWYRQTMMQGLELLAYFRNRAPLDDSGMPKDRFSAEMPDATLATLKIQPSEPRDSAVYFCASHSRHGQPQHFGDGTRLSIL.

V is TRBV5-6 and J is TRBJ2-1, with 11 nucleotides matching TRBD2. The CDR3 sequence is 16 residues long. Trimming at V came to 4 bases and at J to 9 bases, leaving 12 bases not matched to a gene. Germline V gene sequence: CDR1 SGHDT, CDR2 YYEEEE. The CDR3, as DNA: TGTGCCAGCAGCGCTCCACTAGCGGGAGTCAACGGTGAGCAGTTCTTC. It specifies CASSAPLAGVNGEQFF.

This chain uses TRBV25-1 with TRBJ2-1; tentatively, D is TRBD1 (6 bases). Trimming shortened V by 1 base and J by 0 bases, and 13 bases separated the two germline ends. CDR3 length: 17 residues. The V gene's germline CDR1 is MGHDK and CDR2 SYGVNS. Here the CDR3 reads CASSEWEGGSSYNEQFF. The CDR3 DNA reads as TGTGCCAGCAGTGAATGGGAAGGGGGAAGCTCCTACAATGAGCAGTTCTTC.

The table lists this clonotype with a few counts. This chain joins TRBV29-1 and TRBJ1-4; no firm D call. The CDR3 is 13 amino acids. The germline V gene has CDR1 SQVTM and CDR2 ANQGSEA. V was cut by 3 bases and J by 7 bases, with 12 bases left in between. The CDR3 here is CSVEVGRGEKLFF. In nucleotides, the CDR3 is TGCAGCGTTGAGGTGGGAAGAGGTGAAAAACTGTTTTTT.

This clonotype has more than one count but fewer than ten. The gene calls are TRBV28 and TRBJ2-5; perhaps TRBD2 as D (6 bases). V dropped 7 bases and J dropped 1 base, with 13 bases sitting between them. The CDR3 consists of 14 residues. Germline V gene data show CDR1 as MDHEN and CDR2 as SYDVKM. The CDR3 sequence is CASTGAGTQETQYF. The CDR3 DNA follows: TGTGCCAGCACCGGGGCGGGAACCCAAGAGACCCAGTACTTC.

The chain combines TRBV4-1 with TRBJ2-3; possible D gene TRBD2, 5 bases. The ends were cut back, 7 bases at V and 1 base at J, with 15 bases in the middle. The CDR3 spans 15 residues. Germline V gene data show CDR1 as MGHRA and CDR2 as YSYEKL. The CDR3 loop is CASTLGTRGTDTQYF. CDR3 sequence (DNA): TGCGCCAGCACCCTTGGAACGCGGGGCACAGATACGCAGTATTTT.

This clonotype was found a few times. The V and J genes are TRBV5-1 and TRBJ1-2; a weak D match, TRBD1 (5 bases). Deletions cut 3 bases from V and 6 bases from J, with 15 bases between. The CDR3 covers 14 residues. Per the germline V gene, CDR1 is SGHRS and CDR2 is YFSETQ. CDR3 DNA sequence: TGCGCCAGCAGCTCAAACACACGAGGGGATGGCTACACCTTC. It specifies CASSSNTRGDGYTF.

CDR3 DNA sequence: TGTGCCAGCAGCTCCCCCTACAATGAGCAGTTCTTC. Its protein product is CASSSPYNEQFF. The chain links TRBV21-1 to TRBJ2-1. TRBV21-1 is termed a pseudogene. CDR3 size: 12 residues.

This sequence joins TRBV7-9 and TRBJ2-7, with D hard to call. Germline CDR1 is SEHNR and CDR2 is FQNEAQ (reference sequence). Trimming pared 4 bases from V and 3 bases from J, leaving 7 bases between. This CDR3 is built from 12 residues. CDR3 protein: CASSSMNYEQYF. DNA for the CDR3: TGTGCCAGCAGCTCAATGAACTACGAGCAGTACTTC.

This CDR3 reads CSQLRDSSSYEQYF. CDR3 bases: TGCAGTCAGCTCCGGGACTCGAGCTCCTACGAGCAGTACTTC. The rearrangement links TRBV20-1 to TRBJ2-7, with D perhaps matching TRBD2 (6 bases). CDR1 DFQATT and CDR2 SNEGSKA come from the germline V gene (reference sequence). V lost 8 bases to trimming and J lost 0 bases, with 17 bases between them. This CDR3 has 14 residues.

The chain is built from TRBV2 and TRBJ1-1, with 8 bases fitting TRBD1. This CDR3 region has 14 residues. CDR1 and CDR2 (germline): SNHLY, FYNNEI. The V gene end was trimmed by 6 bases and the J gene end by 10 bases; junction bases not matched to a gene: 13. The chain's CDR3 is CASSLSRGRGAAFF. In DNA form, the CDR3 reads TGTGCCAGCAGCCTCAGCAGGGGGCGTGGGGCAGCTTTCTTT.

This clonotype was found a few times. The J gene is TRBJ2-7, the V gene TRBV10-2; TRBD2 aligns across 8 bases. Germline lookup yields CDR1 WSHSY and CDR2 SAAADI. V dropped 7 bases and J dropped 2; count of bases not matched to a gene: 4. The CDR3 has 13 amino acids. The CDR3 protein is CASTLAGAYEQYF. CDR3 coding DNA: TGCGCCAGCACTCTAGCGGGTGCCTACGAGCAGTACTTC.

As concerns this clonotype: Just one base apart from a much larger clone, this may be a read error. The chain uses TRBV10-3 and TRBJ2-1; D not resolved. The CDR3 has 14 residues. CDR1 and CDR2 from the germline V gene are ENHRY and SYGVKD. CDR3 in amino acids: CAVSFDPTYNEQFF. CDR3 sequence (DNA): TGTGCCGTCAGTTTCGACCCCACTTACAATGAGCAGTTCTTC.

This clonotype was detected only a few times. The chain employs TRBV27 and TRBJ2-7; 9 bases map to TRBD2. The CDR3 runs 18 residues. Unmatched junction bases numbered 14, after V lost 5 bases and J lost 0 bases. Germline V gene lookup returns CDR1 MNHEY and CDR2 SMNVEV (reference sequence). The CDR3 coding sequence is TGTGCCAGCAGTCGTATACCGCCGGGACTAGCAAGCTCCTACGAGCAGTACTTC. This codes for CASSRIPPGLASSYEQYF.

This clonotype was counted between two and nine times. A much larger clone differs by one base, so this may be a read error. The DNA for the CDR3 is TGTGCCAGCAGCCAAGATCGCCTTGGGACCCGGTACTTC. Translating gives CASSQDRLGTRYF. The J gene is TRBJ2-5, the V gene TRBV14; the D gene could be TRBD1 or TRBD2 (5 bases each). The germline CDR1 and CDR2 sequences are SGHDN and FVKESK. The CDR3 spans 13 residues. The full variable domain, its missing parts supplied by reference TRBV14 and TRBJ2-5, is EAGVTQFPSHSVIEKGQTVTLRCDPISGHDNLYWYRRVMGKEIKFLLHFVKESKQDESGMPNNRFLAERTGGTYSTLKVQPAELEDSGVYFCASSQDRLGTRYFGPGTRLLVL.

This clonotype showed up just a few times. The V and J genes are TRBV29-1 and TRBJ2-7, with 8 bases that match TRBD1. The CDR3 loop spans 11 amino acids. V lost 4 bases, J lost 6 bases, and 2 bases stayed unmatched. Germline V gives CDR1 SQVTM, CDR2 ANQGSEA. The CDR3 DNA reads as TGCAGCGTTGCCAGGGGGCTCGAGCAGTACTTC. Its protein product is CSVARGLEQYF.

The chain is built from TRBV6-1 and TRBJ1-2, with a tentative D call TRBD1 (5 bases). The CDR3 length is 14 residues. The ends were cut back, 6 bases at V and 5 bases at J, with 16 bases in the middle. Germline CDR1 MNHNS, CDR2 SASEGT. The CDR3 sequence: CASRLTGTEYGYTF. The CDR3, as DNA: TGTGCCAGCAGACTGACTGGGACGGAATATGGCTACACCTTC.

The V and J genes are TRBV15 and TRBJ2-3; 10 bases are a match to TRBD1. The V and J ends lost 4 bases and 5 bases, in that order; junction bases with no gene match: 9. The CDR3 loop spans 16 amino acids. The germline V gene encodes CDR1 LNHNV and CDR2 YYDKDF (reference sequence). As DNA, the CDR3 is TGTGCCACCAGCAACGACCGGGACAGGGGTATAGATACGCAGTATTTT. Translating gives CATSNDRDRGIDTQYF.

V is TRBV25-1 and J is TRBJ2-5; tentatively, D is TRBD2 (6 bases). Gene TRBJ2-7 matches the end of the DNA better, so the J call may be wrong. Germline CDR1 MGHDK, CDR2 SYGVNS. The CDR3 covers 16 residues. The CDR3 DNA follows: TGTGCCAGCAGTGACCCCTCCGGGACGGAGGGCTACGAGCAGTACTTC. Translating gives CASSDPSGTEGYEQYF.

This clonotype turned up a few times. The V gene is TRBV7-9, the J gene TRBJ2-1; no definite D call. Germline V gene data show CDR1 as SEHNR and CDR2 as FQNEAQ (reference sequence). Trimming shortened V by 5 bases and J by 4 bases, and 15 bases separated the two germline ends. The CDR3 has 15 amino acids. The CDR3 bases are TGTGCCAGCAGCCGAATGGAGCGTGGATACAATGAGCAGTTCTTC. This codes for CASSRMERGYNEQFF.

The CDR3 DNA sequence: TGTGCCAGCAGTTTCACACAGGGGGCGGGCTATGGCTACACCTTC. This encodes CASSFTQGAGYGYTF. This chain uses TRBV2 with TRBJ1-2; 9 bases match TRBD1. This CDR3 has 15 residues. Germline loops: CDR1 SNHLY, CDR2 FYNNEI. V was clipped by 5 bases and J by 4 bases; unmatched bases: 8.

This clonotype was detected a few times. The V gene is TRBV5-1, the J gene TRBJ1-4, with D maybe TRBD1 (5 bases). From germline, CDR1 is SGHRS and CDR2 YFSETQ. The CDR3 has 15 amino acids. Trimming took off 4 bases at V and 0 bases at J, with 10 bases between the two ends. The CDR3 region is CASSPGGATNEKLFF. CDR3 in DNA: TGCGCCAGCAGCCCTGGGGGGGCAACTAATGAAAAACTGTTTTTT.

The rearrangement joins TRBV27 to TRBJ2-7; D not certain. CDR1 and CDR2 (germline): MNHEY, SMNVEV (reference sequence). The CDR3 consists of 15 residues. V lost 3 bases and J lost 2, with 14 bases in between. CDR3 DNA sequence: TGTGCCAGCAGTTTCTTGGTCAGGCGGACCTACGAGCAGTACTTC. As protein: CASSFLVRRTYEQYF.

This clonotype was found a few times. CDR3 sequence reads: CASSQDPGPNEKLFF. CDR3 nucleotides: TGTGCCAGCAGCCAAGATCCCGGGCCCAATGAAAAACTGTTTTTT. This rearrangement joins TRBV14 to TRBJ1-4; D gene unclear. Germline-derived CDR1 and CDR2 are SGHDN and FVKESK. V was trimmed by 0 bases and J by 5 bases, leaving 10 bases between them. CDR3 length: 15 residues.

The chain links TRBV20-1 to TRBJ2-4; D is perhaps TRBD2 (6 bases). The DNA matches TRBJ2-7 better at its end, which makes the J call doubtful. The CDR3 consists of 14 residues. CDR1 DFQATT and CDR2 SNEGSKA come from the germline V gene (reference sequence). The CDR3 DNA sequence: TGCAGTCCCCAACCCAGCGGGCGGTCCTACGAGCAGTACTTC. Protein: CSPQPSGRSYEQYF.